The 22 T cell receptor beta chains below were found in one sample sequenced in a study of T cell repertoires in cytomegalovirus infection. Antigens of these TCRs are unknown. In TCRdb, the reads were re-called with MiXCR into one record per CDR3 protein. The data show roughly 920,000 distinct CDR3 sequences, roughly 30% seen once. This material consisted of cultured CD8+ T cells from PBMCs, taken from culture after CMV antigen stimulation. These receptors all come from a human donor in good health (CMV status not recorded). Some clones in this sample may be carry-over from other donors' samples.

The chain carries TRBV20-1 and TRBJ1-4, with unresolved D. This CDR3 spans 12 amino acids. Germline values: CDR1 DFQATT, CDR2 SNEGSKA (reference sequence). The CDR3 DNA reads as TGCAGGGTCCTTGAGGGTAATGAAAAACTGTTTTTT. It specifies CRVLEGNEKLFF.

This chain connects TRBV28 to TRBJ2-1; D not resolved. The V gene lost 3 bases and the J gene lost 0 bases, with 9 bases spanning the gap. This CDR3 is 15 amino acids long. The V gene's germline CDR1 is MDHEN and CDR2 SYDVKM. In DNA form, the CDR3 reads TGTGCCAGCAGTTTGGGGAATCCCTCCTACAATGAGCAGTTCTTC. Amino acids: CASSLGNPSYNEQFF.

This clonotype was seen only a few times. This chain uses TRBV20-1 with TRBJ2-7; the D call may be TRBD1 or TRBD2 (5 bases each). The germline V gene has CDR1 DFQATT and CDR2 SNEGSKA (reference sequence). The CDR3 is 13 amino acids. V was shortened by 6 bases and J by 6 bases, with 18 bases between the two germline ends. CDR3 nucleotides: TGCAGTGCGCCCGGGGCCGACCGCATCGAGCAGTACTTC. Translating gives CSAPGADRIEQYF.

The gene calls are TRBV3-1 and TRBJ2-1; D unresolved. The CDR3 has 13 amino acids. Trimming took off 3 bases at V and 3 bases at J, with 6 bases between the two ends. Looked up from germline, CDR1 is LGHDT and CDR2 is YNNKEL (reference sequence). In DNA, the CDR3 is TGTGCCAGCAGCCATGAAAGCTACAATGAGCAGTTCTTC. It codes for CASSHESYNEQFF.

This clonotype appeared many times. The chain is built from TRBV20-1 and TRBJ1-5; the D gene is possibly TRBD1 (6 bases). The length of the CDR3 is 15 residues. V lost 3 bases and J 5 bases, leaving 17 bases between the germline ends. Per the germline V gene, CDR1 is DFQATT and CDR2 is SNEGSKA (reference sequence). In DNA, the CDR3 is TGCAGTGCTAGTAGGGGGTACTGGGGGGATCAGCCCCAGCATTTT. It codes for CSASRGYWGDQPQHF.

This clonotype was counted at least ten times. V and J are TRBV7-2 and TRBJ1-2; a possible D gene is TRBD1 (5 bases). The CDR3 sequence is 15 residues long. The germline V gene encodes CDR1 SGHTA and CDR2 FQGNSA. The V end lost 4 bases, the J end lost 1 base, and 13 bases lay between the germline ends. CDR3 loop: CASSSFPGYNYGYTF. Here the CDR3 DNA reads TGTGCCAGCAGCTCCTTTCCAGGGTATAACTATGGCTACACCTTC.

As DNA, the CDR3 is TGTGCCATCAGGACAGGCGTAGTGGAGAACACCATATATTTT. This encodes CAIRTGVVENTIYF. This chain uses TRBV10-3 with TRBJ1-3; a weak D match, TRBD1 (6 bases). Deletions cut 6 bases from V and 7 bases from J, with 16 bases between. This CDR3 region has 14 residues. Germline V lookup: CDR1 ENHRY, CDR2 SYGVKD.

In the case of this clonotype: A much bigger clone sits one base away, suggesting this may be a read error. J is TRBJ1-5 and V is TRBV7-2, with D unclear. This CDR3 comprises 15 residues. The germline V gene encodes CDR1 SGHTA and CDR2 FQGNSA. CDR3 region: CANSWQVYSNQPQHF. Here the CDR3 DNA reads TGTGCCAACAGCTGGCAGGTTTATAGCAATCAGCCCCAGCATTTT.

The CDR3 bases are TGTGCCAGCAGCGCCCGCGTCGGCGCAGATACGCAGTATTTT. Protein product: CASSARVGADTQYF. V and J are TRBV7-9 and TRBJ2-3; no clear D. This CDR3 spans 14 amino acids. Germline loops: CDR1 SEHNR, CDR2 FQNEAQ (reference sequence). The V gene lost 5 bases and the J gene lost 4 bases, with 13 bases spanning the gap.

V usage is TRBV5-6 and J usage is TRBJ1-1; weak D call: TRBD1 (5 bases). V lost 3 bases to trimming and J lost 5 bases, with 14 bases between them. Germline V gene sequence: CDR1 SGHDT, CDR2 YYEEEE. CDR3 size: 14 residues. The DNA of the CDR3 is TGTGCCAGCAGCTCCTGGGGGGGTTTTACTGAAGCTTTCTTT. Its protein is CASSSWGGFTEAFF.

This clonotype appeared a few times. The chain couples TRBV7-3 to TRBJ1-1, with unresolved D. This CDR3 has 17 amino acids. CDR1 and CDR2 from the germline V gene are SGHTA and FQGTGA. The V and J ends lost 5 bases and 5 bases respectively, with 24 bases between them. The CDR3 DNA reads as TGTGCCAGCAGCCCCCCTAGCGAGCCCCGGCGGAGAACTGAAGCTTTCTTT. The encoded protein is CASSPPSEPRRRTEAFF.

CDR3 amino acids: CASRIGRNTEAFF. DNA of the CDR3: TGTGCCAGCAGAATTGGACGGAACACTGAAGCTTTCTTT. The chain joins TRBV7-9 to TRBJ1-1, with D hard to call. Trimming took 6 bases from V and 1 from J, leaving 9 bases between them. Germline V lookup: CDR1 SEHNR, CDR2 FQNEAQ (reference sequence). This CDR3 spans 13 amino acids. The complete variable domain, with remaining parts taken from reference TRBV7-9 and TRBJ1-1, reads DTGVSQNPRHKITKRGQNVTFRCDPISEHNRLYWYRQTLGQGPEFLTYFQNEAQLEKSRLLSDRFSAERPKGSFSTLEIQRTEQGDSAMYLCASRIGRNTEAFFGQGTRLTVV.

In DNA, the CDR3 is TGTGCCAGCAGTACCCGCCCGACAGGGAACGGCTACACCTTC. Translated, it gives CASSTRPTGNGYTF. The chain joins TRBV2 to TRBJ1-2, with TRBD1 identical over 7 bases. The CDR3 extends over 14 amino acids. Trimming at V came to 5 bases and at J to 8 bases, leaving 11 bases not matched to a gene. The germline V gene has CDR1 SNHLY and CDR2 FYNNEI.

The genes are TRBV24-1 and TRBJ1-1; the D is unclear. This CDR3 comprises 13 residues. Germline values: CDR1 KGHDR, CDR2 SFDVKD. V gave up 11 bases and J gave up 4 bases, with 16 bases separating them. This chain's CDR3 is CAILQSRLTEAFF. The DNA of the CDR3 is TGTGCCATCCTTCAGAGTAGGCTCACTGAAGCTTTCTTT.

The V and J genes are TRBV19 and TRBJ2-1; 7 nucleotides match TRBD2. Germline loops: CDR1 LNHDA, CDR2 SQIVND (reference sequence). This CDR3 spans 17 amino acids. V trimming: 0 bases; J trimming: 7 bases; junction bases outside the gene matches: 12. The CDR3, as DNA: TGTGCCAGTAGTATAGATTCCAGCGGGGCGCTCTGGAATGAGCAGTTCTTC. Its protein is CASSIDSSGALWNEQFF.

This clonotype was observed a few times. This chain links TRBV7-9 with TRBJ2-2; D might be TRBD1 or TRBD2, each matching 5 bases. The germline V and J ends were trimmed by 5 bases and 7 bases, with 11 bases remaining between them. This CDR3 region has 13 residues. The germline V gene has CDR1 SEHNR and CDR2 FQNEAQ (reference sequence). As DNA, the CDR3 is TGTGCCAGCAGCCAAGGGACGGTCGGGGAGCTGTTTTTT. This codes for CASSQGTVGELFF.

The chain couples TRBV6-2 or TRBV6-3 to TRBJ1-6, with D hard to call. V was pared by 7 bases and J by 10 bases, with 20 bases between. CDR3 length: 15 amino acids. Looked up from germline, CDR1 is MNHEY and CDR2 is SVGEGT. CDR3 in amino acids: CASTPSGPAGSPLHF. The CDR3 DNA is TGTGCCAGCACCCCGAGTGGCCCCGCCGGCTCACCCCTCCACTTT.

This clonotype has just a few counts. The chain couples TRBV10-3 to TRBJ2-4; possibly TRBD1 for D (5 bases). CDR1 and CDR2 (germline): ENHRY, SYGVKD. The CDR3 has 19 amino acids. The ends were cut back, 0 bases at V and 1 base at J, with 19 bases in the middle. The CDR3 here is CAISESGPYTRLAKNIQYF. The CDR3 coding sequence is TGTGCCATCAGTGAGTCGGGGCCATACACTCGTCTTGCCAAAAACATTCAGTACTTC.

J is TRBJ2-1 and V is TRBV10-1; possibly TRBD1 for D (5 bases). There are 16 residues in the CDR3. The V gene lost 6 bases and the J gene lost 0 bases, with 15 bases spanning the gap. Per the germline V gene, CDR1 is WNHNN and CDR2 is SYGVQD (reference sequence). CDR3 region: CASSVDSTSSYNEQFF. CDR3 coding DNA: TGCGCCAGCAGCGTAGACAGCACGAGCTCCTACAATGAGCAGTTCTTC.

The sample holds many counts of this clonotype. V and J are TRBV7-3 and TRBJ2-3; TRBD2 aligns across 9 bases. In germline, CDR1 is SGHTA, CDR2 FQGTGA. Trimming cost V 4 bases and J 0 bases; bases outside gene matches: 2. CDR3 size: 15 residues. The CDR3 coding sequence is TGTGCCAGCAGCTCCGGACTAGCGAGCACAGATACGCAGTATTTT. Protein sequence: CASSSGLASTDTQYF.

This rearrangement joins TRBV2 to TRBJ2-7; D perhaps matches TRBD2 (6 bases). The germline gives CDR1 SNHLY, CDR2 FYNNEI. The CDR3 has 13 residues. V was clipped by 5 bases and J by 6 bases, with 14 bases between them. CDR3 in DNA: TGTGCCAGCAGTTTGGGACTTCTCTTCGAGCAGTACGTC. Residues: CASSLGLLFEQYV.

This clonotype was picked up a small number of times. This chain joins TRBV4-1 and TRBJ2-1, with D possibly TRBD2 on 5 matching bases. V was pared by 0 bases and J by 7 bases, with 16 bases between. The CDR3 sequence is 16 residues long. CDR1 is MGHRA, CDR2 YSYEKL, per germline. CDR3 in DNA: TGCGCCAGCAGCCAAGATTGGCTAGCTTTGGGTAATGAGCAGTTCTTC. Translating it yields CASSQDWLALGNEQFF.